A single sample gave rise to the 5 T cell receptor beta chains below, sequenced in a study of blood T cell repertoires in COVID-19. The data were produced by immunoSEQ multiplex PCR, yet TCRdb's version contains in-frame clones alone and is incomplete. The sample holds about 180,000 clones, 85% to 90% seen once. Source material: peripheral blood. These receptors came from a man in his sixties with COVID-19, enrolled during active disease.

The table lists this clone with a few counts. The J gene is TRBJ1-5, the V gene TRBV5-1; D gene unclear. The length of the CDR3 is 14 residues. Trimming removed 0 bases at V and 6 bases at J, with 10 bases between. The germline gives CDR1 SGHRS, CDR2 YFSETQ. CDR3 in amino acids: CASSLDGRIQPQHF. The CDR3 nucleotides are TGCGCCAGCAGCTTGGATGGCAGAATTCAGCCCCAGCATTTT.

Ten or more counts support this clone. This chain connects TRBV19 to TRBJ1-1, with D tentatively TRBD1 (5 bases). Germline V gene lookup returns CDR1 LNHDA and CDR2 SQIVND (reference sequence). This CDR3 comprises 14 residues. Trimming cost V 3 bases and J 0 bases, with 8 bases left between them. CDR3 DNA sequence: TGTGCCAGTAGTATCCCAGGGATGAACACTGAAGCTTTCTTT. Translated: CASSIPGMNTEAFF. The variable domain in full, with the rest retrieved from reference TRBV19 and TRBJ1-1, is DGGITQSPKYLFRKEGQNVTLSCEQNLNHDAMYWYRQDPGQGLRLIYYSQIVNDFQKGDIAEGYSVSREKKESFPLTVTSAQKNPTAFYLCASSIPGMNTEAFFGQGTRLTVV.

The CDR3 DNA reads as TGTGCCAGCGGAAATCAGGGATCAGCCAAAAACATTCAGTACTTC. This codes for CASGNQGSAKNIQYF. V and J are TRBV28 and TRBJ2-4; D may be TRBD1 (5 bases). Germline V gene data show CDR1 as MDHEN and CDR2 as SYDVKM. V was pared by 8 bases and J by 0 bases, with 14 bases between. The CDR3 extends over 15 amino acids.

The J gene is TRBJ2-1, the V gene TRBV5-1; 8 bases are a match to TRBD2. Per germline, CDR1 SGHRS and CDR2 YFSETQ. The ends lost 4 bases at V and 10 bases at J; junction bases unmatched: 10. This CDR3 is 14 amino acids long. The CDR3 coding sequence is TGCGCCAGCAGCCAGGGACTAGTCGGTGGGGAGCAGTTCTTC. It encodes CASSQGLVGGEQFF. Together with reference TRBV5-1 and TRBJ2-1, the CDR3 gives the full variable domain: KAGVTQTPRYLIKTRGQQVTLSCSPISGHRSVSWYQQTPGQGLQFLFEYFSETQRNKGNFPGRFSGRQFSNSRSEMNVSTLELGDSALYLCASSQGLVGGEQFFGPGTRLTVL.

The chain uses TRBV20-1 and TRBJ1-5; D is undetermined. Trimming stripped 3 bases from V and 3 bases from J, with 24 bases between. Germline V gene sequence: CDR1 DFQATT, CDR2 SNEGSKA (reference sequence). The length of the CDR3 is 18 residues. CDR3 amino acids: CSASPVQIDGLTNQPQHF. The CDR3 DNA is TGCAGTGCTAGTCCGGTACAAATCGACGGACTCACCAATCAGCCCCAGCATTTT.